This TCR beta chain stems from a study of response to subunit inactivated influenza vaccine. Study conclusions and caveats: Authors suggested seasonal influenza vaccinations each recruit few new T cells.

This clonotype came up a few times. Its antigen remains unidentified. Germline lookup yields CDR1 DFQATT and CDR2 SNEGSKA (reference sequence). Trimming took 1 base from V and 4 from J, leaving 7 bases between them. The length of the CDR3 is 12 residues. Each CDR3 protein is one row after TCRdb ran MiXCR on the RT-PCR reads. Of 500,000 to 600,000 distinct CDR3 sequences detected, approximately 15% appear once; the ten largest clones hold roughly 3.1%. The sequencing used CD4+ T cells sorted from PBMCs, collected about 23 months after vaccination. The TCR sequence derives from a man between 50 and 69 years old who received an inactivated influenza vaccine. The chain links TRBV20-1 to TRBJ1-2, with unresolved D. This chain's CDR3 is CSARGGVYGYTF. The DNA of the CDR3 is TGCAGTGCTAGAGGGGGAGTCTATGGCTACACCTTC.